This TCR beta chain was captured by sequencing in a study of blood T cell repertoires in COVID-19. Study information: Sites in the United States, Italy and Spain provided acute and convalescent COVID-19 samples. The cDNA or gDNA used as material had been derived from T cells, B-cell-depleted T cells, or PBMCs.

Study processing details: Reference gene primer amplification in the assay estimated nucleated cell counts. This table comes from immunoSEQ multiplex PCR, and its TCRdb copy is limited to in-frame clones, with some not included. V and J calls and clone size follow that table, whereas D and trimming were derived from the DNA. The sample yields approximately 430,000 clones, roughly 85% seen once. Germline V gives CDR1 SGHRS, CDR2 YFSETQ. The CDR3 spans 15 residues. Trimming shortened V by 3 bases and J by 0 bases, and 9 bases separated the two germline ends. Sequenced input: peripheral blood. This TCR came from a woman under 40 with active or convalescent COVID-19. The V call is TRBV5-1, the J call TRBJ2-2, with no clear D. In DNA form, the CDR3 reads TGCGCCAGCAGCTCGACAAATGCGAACACCGGGGAGCTGTTTTTT. Residues: CASSSTNANTGELFF.